Listed below are T cell receptor beta chains from one sample, sequenced in a study of cytomegalovirus exposure and HLA in healthy donors. Method: immunoSEQ multiplex PCR; TCRdb's copy keeps in-frame clones and lacks some. This sample carries about 150,000 clones, around 66% of them seen once, and the ten largest clones take less than 3.5%. The source material was PBMCs. The receptors shown here come from a woman aged 30 to 39 in good health and CMV-seropositive. Each CDR3 is given with its conserved first and last residue.

V	J	CDR3
TRBV2	TRBJ2-2	CASRANGELFF
TRBV11-2	TRBJ1-1	CASSFLRMNTEAFF
TRBV15	TRBJ2-1	CATSRDSQTSGPDNEQFF
TRBV28	TRBJ1-2	CASRPLPLTGAGYGYTF
TRBV5-1	TRBJ2-5	CASSSGIAGGGQETQYF
TRBV5-1	TRBJ2-2	CASSWTLGQGMTGELFF
TRBV5-1	TRBJ2-1	CASSLIQGDNEQFF
TRBV4-1	TRBJ1-4	CASSPGPTNEKLFF
TRBV29-1	TRBJ1-1	CSVEEGRGTEAFF
TRBV28	TRBJ1-6	CASSAWTDFSYNSPLHF
TRBV13	TRBJ2-3	CASSYGTGGVDTQYF
TRBV5-1	TRBJ1-2	CASSLGTGNYGYTF
TRBV13	TRBJ2-1	CASNGDRGYNEQFF
TRBV6-5	TRBJ2-6	CASSYWRGSGANVLTF
TRBV28	TRBJ1-1	CASKRDTTEAFF
TRBV2	TRBJ1-6	CASSEPLGNSPLHF
TRBV15	TRBJ1-1	CATSQDRLNTEAFF
TRBV30	TRBJ1-5	CAWGIKGGANQPQHF
TRBV5-1	NA	CASSFSGSYTYEQYF
TRBV7-9	TRBJ1-1	CASSLARDIENTEAFF
TRBV4-2	TRBJ2-3	CASSQGGVTDTQYF
TRBV10-3	TRBJ1-4	CAISTGTNEKLFF